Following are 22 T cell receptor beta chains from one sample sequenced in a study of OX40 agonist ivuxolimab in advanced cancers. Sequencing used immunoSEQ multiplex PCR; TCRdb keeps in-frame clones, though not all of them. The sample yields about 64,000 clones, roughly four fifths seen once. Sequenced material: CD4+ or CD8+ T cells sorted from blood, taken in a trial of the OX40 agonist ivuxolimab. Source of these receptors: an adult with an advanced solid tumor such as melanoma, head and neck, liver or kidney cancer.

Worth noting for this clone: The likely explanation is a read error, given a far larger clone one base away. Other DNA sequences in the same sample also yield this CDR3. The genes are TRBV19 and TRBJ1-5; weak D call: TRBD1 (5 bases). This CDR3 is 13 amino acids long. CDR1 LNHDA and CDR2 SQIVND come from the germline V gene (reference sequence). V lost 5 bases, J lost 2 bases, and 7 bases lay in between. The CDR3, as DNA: TGTGCCAGTAGTGGGGCAGGCAATCAGCCCCAGCATTTT. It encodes CASSGAGNQPQHF.

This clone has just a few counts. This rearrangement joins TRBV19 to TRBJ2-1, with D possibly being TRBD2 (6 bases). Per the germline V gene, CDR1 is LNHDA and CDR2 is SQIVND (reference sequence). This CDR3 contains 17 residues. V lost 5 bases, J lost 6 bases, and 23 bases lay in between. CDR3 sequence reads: CASSVGGGGAVFNEQFF. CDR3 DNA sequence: TGTGCCAGTAGTGTTGGGGGAGGAGGGGCCGTCTTCAATGAGCAGTTCTTC.

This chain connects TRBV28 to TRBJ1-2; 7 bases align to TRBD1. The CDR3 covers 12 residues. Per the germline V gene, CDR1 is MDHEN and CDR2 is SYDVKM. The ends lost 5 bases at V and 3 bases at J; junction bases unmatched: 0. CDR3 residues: CASSGQDYGYTF. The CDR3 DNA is TGTGCCAGCAGTGGACAGGACTATGGCTACACCTTC.

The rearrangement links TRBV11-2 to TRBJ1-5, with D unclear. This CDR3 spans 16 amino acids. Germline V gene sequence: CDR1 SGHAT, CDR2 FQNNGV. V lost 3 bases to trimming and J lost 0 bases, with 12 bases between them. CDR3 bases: TGTGCCAGCAGCTTCGTGACCGCATATAGCAATCAGCCCCAGCATTTT. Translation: CASSFVTAYSNQPQHF.

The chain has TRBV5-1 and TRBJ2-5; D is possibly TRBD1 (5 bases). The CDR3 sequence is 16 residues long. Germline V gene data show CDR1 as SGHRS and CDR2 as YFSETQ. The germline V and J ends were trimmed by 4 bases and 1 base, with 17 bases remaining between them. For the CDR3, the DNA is TGCGCCAGCAGCCCGGCAGCAGGGTTGTCCCAAGAGACCCAGTACTTC. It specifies CASSPAAGLSQETQYF.

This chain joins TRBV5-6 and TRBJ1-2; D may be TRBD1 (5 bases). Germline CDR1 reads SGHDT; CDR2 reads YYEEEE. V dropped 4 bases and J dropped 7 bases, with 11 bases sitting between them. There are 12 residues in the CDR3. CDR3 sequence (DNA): TGTGCCAGCAGCATAGGGGATACTGGCTACACCTTC. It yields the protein CASSIGDTGYTF.

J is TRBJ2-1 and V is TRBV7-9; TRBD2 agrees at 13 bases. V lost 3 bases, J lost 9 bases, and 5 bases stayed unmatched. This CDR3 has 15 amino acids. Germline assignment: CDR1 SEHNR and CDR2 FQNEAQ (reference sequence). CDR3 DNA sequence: TGTGCCAGCAGCTTCTGGACTAGCGGGAGCGGTGAGCAGTTCTTC. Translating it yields CASSFWTSGSGEQFF.

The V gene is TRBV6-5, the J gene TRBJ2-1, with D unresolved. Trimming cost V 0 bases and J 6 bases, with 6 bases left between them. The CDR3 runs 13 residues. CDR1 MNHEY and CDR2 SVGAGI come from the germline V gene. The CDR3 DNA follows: TGTGCCAGCAGTTACTCCGGCGCCAATGAGCAGTTCTTC. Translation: CASSYSGANEQFF.

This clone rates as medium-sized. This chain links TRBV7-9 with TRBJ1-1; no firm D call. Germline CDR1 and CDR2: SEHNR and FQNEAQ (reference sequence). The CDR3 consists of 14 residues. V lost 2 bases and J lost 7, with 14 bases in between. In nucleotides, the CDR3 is TGTGCCAGCAGCTTAATTTCGAGCGAAGGTGAAGCTTTCTTT. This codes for CASSLISSEGEAFF.

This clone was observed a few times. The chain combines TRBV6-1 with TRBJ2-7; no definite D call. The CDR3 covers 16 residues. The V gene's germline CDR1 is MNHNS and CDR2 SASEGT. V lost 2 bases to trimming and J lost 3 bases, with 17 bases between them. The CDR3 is CASSEFSSRFGYEQYF. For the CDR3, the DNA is TGTGCCAGCAGTGAATTTTCCAGCCGTTTCGGCTACGAGCAGTACTTC.

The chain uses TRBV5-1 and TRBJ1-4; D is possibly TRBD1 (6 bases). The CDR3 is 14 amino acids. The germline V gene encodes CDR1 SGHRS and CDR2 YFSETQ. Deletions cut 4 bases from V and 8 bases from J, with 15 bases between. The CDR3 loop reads CASSPRGVGEKLFF. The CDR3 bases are TGCGCCAGCAGCCCCAGGGGAGTTGGCGAAAAACTGTTTTTT.

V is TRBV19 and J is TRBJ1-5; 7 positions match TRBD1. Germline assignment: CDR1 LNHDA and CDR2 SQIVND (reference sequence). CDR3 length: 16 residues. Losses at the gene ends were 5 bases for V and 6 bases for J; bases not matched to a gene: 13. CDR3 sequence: CASSPRTGGDSQPQHF. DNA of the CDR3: TGTGCCAGTAGTCCCAGGACGGGAGGGGACAGTCAGCCCCAGCATTTT. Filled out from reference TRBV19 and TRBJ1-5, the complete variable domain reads DGGITQSPKYLFRKEGQNVTLSCEQNLNHDAMYWYRQDPGQGLRLIYYSQIVNDFQKGDIAEGYSVSREKKESFPLTVTSAQKNPTAFYLCASSPRTGGDSQPQHFGDGTRLSIL.

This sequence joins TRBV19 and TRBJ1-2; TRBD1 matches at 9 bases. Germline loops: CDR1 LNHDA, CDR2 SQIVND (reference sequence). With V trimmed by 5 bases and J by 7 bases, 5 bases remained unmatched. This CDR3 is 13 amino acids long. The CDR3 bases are TGTGCCAGTAGTCCGGACAGGGGTGGTGGCTACACCTTC. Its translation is CASSPDRGGGYTF.

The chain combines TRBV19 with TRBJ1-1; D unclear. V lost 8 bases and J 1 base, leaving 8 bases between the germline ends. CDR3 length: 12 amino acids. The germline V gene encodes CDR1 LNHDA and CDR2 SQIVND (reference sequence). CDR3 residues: CASLRGNTEAFF. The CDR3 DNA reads TGTGCCAGTCTGCGGGGGAACACTGAAGCTTTCTTT.

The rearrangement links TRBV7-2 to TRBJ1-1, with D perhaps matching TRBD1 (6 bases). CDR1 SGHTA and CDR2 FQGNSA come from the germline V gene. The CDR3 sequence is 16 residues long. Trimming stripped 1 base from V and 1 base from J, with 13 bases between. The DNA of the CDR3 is TGTGCCAGCAGCTTAGGGTGGGGGACAACGAACACTGAAGCTTTCTTT. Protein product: CASSLGWGTTNTEAFF.

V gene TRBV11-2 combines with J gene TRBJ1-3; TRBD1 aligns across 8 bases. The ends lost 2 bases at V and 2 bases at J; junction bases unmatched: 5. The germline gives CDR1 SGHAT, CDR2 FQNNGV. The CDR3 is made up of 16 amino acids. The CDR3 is CASSLSGQGTGNTIYF. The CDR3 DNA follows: TGTGCCAGCAGCTTATCCGGACAGGGAACTGGAAACACCATATATTTT.

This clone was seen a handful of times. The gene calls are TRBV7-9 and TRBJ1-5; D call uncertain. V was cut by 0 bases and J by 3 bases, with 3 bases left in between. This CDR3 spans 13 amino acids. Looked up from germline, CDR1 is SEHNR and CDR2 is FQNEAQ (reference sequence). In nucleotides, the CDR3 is TGTGCCAGCAGCTTAGCCGCCAATCAGCCCCAGCATTTT. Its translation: CASSLAANQPQHF.

This CDR3 reads CASSLAGTSGRLEQFF. The DNA of the CDR3 is TGTGCCAGCAGCTTGGCGGGGACTAGCGGGAGGCTCGAGCAGTTCTTC. The chain recombines TRBV5-8 with TRBJ2-1; 15 bases agree with TRBD2. This CDR3 comprises 16 residues. CDR1 is SGHTS and CDR2 is YDEGEE in the germline V gene. Trimming cost V 0 bases and J 10 bases; bases outside gene matches: 5.

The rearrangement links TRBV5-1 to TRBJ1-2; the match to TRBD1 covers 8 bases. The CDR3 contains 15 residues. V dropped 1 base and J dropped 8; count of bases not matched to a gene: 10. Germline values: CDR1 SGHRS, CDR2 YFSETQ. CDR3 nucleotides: TGCGCCAGCAGCTTGATCCAGGGGGCGGTTTTCGGCTACACCTTC. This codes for CASSLIQGAVFGYTF.

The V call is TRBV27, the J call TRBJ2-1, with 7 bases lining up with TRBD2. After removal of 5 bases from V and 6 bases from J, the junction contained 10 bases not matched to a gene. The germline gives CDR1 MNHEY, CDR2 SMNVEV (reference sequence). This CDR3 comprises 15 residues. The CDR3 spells CASSTLAGVRNEQFF. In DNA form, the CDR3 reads TGTGCCAGCAGTACCCTGGCGGGAGTTCGCAATGAGCAGTTCTTC.

This CDR3 reads CASSQDEGGRIRNTIYF. CDR3 bases: TGCGCCAGCAGCCAAGATGAGGGAGGGAGGATACGAAACACCATATATTTT. The rearrangement uses TRBV4-3 and TRBJ1-3; no firm D call. This CDR3 comprises 17 residues. Germline CDR1 LGHNA, CDR2 YSLEER. V was clipped by 0 bases and J by 5 bases, with 17 bases between them.

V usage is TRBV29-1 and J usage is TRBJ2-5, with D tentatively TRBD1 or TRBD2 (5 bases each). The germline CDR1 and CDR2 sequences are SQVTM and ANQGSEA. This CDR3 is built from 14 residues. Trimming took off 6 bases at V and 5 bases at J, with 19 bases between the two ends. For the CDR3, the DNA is TGCAGCGTCGGGCCCTTAGGGACGGGGGAGACCCAGTACTTC. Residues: CSVGPLGTGETQYF.